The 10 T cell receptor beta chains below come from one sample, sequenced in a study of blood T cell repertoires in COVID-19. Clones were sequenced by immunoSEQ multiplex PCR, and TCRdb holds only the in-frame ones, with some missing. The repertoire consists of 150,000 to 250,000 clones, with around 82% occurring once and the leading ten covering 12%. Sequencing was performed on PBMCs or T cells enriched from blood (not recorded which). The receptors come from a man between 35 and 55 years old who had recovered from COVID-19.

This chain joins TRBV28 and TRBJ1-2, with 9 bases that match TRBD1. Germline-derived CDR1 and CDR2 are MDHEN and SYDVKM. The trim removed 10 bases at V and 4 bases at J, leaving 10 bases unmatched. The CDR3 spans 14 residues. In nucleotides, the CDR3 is TGTGCCATCCCCAAACAGGGGGCTGGCTATGGCTACACCTTC. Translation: CAIPKQGAGYGYTF.

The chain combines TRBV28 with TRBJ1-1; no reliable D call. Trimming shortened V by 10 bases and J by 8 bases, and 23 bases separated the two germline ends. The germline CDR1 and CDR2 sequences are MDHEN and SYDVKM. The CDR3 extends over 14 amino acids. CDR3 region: CAILTAGSNPEAFF. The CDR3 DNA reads TGTGCCATCTTAACCGCAGGATCGAACCCGGAAGCTTTCTTT.

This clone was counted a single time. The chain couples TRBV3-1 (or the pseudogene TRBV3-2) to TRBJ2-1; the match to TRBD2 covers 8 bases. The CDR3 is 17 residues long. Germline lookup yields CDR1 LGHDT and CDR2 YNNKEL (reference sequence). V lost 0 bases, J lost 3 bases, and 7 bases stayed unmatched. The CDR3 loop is CASSQDWATSDYNEQFF. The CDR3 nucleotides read TGTGCCAGCAGCCAAGATTGGGCGACTAGCGACTACAATGAGCAGTTCTTC.

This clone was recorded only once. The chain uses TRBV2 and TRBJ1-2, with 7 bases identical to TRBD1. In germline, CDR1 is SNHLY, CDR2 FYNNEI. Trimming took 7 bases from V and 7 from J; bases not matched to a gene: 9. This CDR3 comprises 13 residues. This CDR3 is CASIEGARSGYTF. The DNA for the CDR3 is TGTGCCAGCATTGAGGGGGCGCGGAGTGGCTACACCTTC.

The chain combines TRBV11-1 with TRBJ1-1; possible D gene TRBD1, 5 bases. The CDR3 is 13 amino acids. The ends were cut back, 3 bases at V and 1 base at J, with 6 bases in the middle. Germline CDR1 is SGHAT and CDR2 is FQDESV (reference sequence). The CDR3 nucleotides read TGTGCCAGCAGCTTTACAGGGAACACTGAAGCTTTCTTT. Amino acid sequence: CASSFTGNTEAFF.

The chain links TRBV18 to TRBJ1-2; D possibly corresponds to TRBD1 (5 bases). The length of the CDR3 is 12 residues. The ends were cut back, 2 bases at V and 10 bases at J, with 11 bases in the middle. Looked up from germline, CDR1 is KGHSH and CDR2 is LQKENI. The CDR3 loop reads CASSPADRTYTF. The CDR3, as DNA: TGTGCCAGCTCACCAGCCGACAGAACCTACACCTTC.

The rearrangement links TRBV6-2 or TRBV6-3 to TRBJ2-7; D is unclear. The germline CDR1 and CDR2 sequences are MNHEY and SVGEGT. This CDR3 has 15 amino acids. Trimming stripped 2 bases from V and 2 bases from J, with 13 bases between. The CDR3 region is CASSYRAALTYEQYF. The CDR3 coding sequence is TGTGCCAGCAGTTACCGCGCGGCCCTCACCTACGAGCAGTACTTC.

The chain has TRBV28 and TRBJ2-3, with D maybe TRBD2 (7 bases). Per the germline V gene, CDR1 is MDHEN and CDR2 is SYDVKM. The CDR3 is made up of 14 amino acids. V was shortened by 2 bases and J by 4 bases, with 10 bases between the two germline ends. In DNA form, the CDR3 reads TGTGCCAGCAGTTTAGTCGGGGGGCCAGATACGCAGTATTTT. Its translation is CASSLVGGPDTQYF.

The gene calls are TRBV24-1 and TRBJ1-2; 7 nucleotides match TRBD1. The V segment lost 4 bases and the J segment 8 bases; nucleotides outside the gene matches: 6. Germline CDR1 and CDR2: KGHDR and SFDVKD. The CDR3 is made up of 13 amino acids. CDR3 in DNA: TGTGCCACCAGTGAACCGACAGGGCACGGCTACACCTTC. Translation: CATSEPTGHGYTF.

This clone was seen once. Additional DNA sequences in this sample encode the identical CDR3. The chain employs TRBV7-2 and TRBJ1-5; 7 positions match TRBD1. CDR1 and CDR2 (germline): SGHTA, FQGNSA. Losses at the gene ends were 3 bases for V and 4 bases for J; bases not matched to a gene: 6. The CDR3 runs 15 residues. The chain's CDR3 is CASSLTGWANQPQHF. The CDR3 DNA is TGTGCCAGCAGCTTGACAGGGTGGGCTAATCAGCCCCAGCATTTT.